This T cell receptor beta chain was recorded in a study of immune cell composition in non-small cell lung cancer. Assay: immunoSEQ multiplex PCR; the TCRdb copy retains only in-frame clones and omits some. Of some 6,700 clones in the sample, roughly 70% were seen once. The CDR3 runs 14 residues. Germline V CDR1 and CDR2: SGHRS, YFSETQ. Study-wide results and limits: Clones >0.5% enriched in tumour were rarer in adenocarcinoma (about 35%) than squamous (about 80%). Squamous lung tumours showed higher top 10 clone scores and clonality than adenocarcinomas. TIL tumour reactivity correlated with maximal tumour-associated clone frequency in adenocarcinoma.

This clone was detected only once. Its antigen is unknown. At one end, the junction sequence differs from germline, possibly due to a read error. This specimen includes other DNA sequences encoding the same CDR3. This receptor was taken from a human donor with non-small cell lung cancer. This sequence joins TRBV5-1 and TRBJ2-5; no firm D call. Sequenced material: lung tumor tissue. This CDR3 reads CASTLTVLQETQYF. CDR3 nucleotides: TGCGCCAGCACCTTGACGGTACTCCAAGAGACCCAGTACTTC.